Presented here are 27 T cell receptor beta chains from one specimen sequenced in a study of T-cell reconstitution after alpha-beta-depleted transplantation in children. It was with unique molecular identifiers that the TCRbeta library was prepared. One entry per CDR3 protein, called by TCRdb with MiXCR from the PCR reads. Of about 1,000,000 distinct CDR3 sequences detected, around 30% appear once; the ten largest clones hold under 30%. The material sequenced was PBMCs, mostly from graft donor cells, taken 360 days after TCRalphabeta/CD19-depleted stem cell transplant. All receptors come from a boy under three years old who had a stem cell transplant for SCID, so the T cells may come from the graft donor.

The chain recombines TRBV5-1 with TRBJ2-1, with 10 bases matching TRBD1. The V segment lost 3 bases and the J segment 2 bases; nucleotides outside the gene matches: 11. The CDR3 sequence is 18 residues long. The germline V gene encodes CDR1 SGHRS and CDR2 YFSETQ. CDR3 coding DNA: TGCGCCAGCAGCTCGATACCGGGACAGGGGCCTCCCTACAATGAGCAGTTCTTC. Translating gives CASSSIPGQGPPYNEQFF.

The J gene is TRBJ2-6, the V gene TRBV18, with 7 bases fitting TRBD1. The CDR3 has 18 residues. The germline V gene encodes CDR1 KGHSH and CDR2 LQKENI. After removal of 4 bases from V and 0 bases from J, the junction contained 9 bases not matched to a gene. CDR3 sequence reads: CASSLPRQGISGANVLTF. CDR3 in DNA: TGTGCCAGCTCACTACCGAGACAGGGAATCTCTGGGGCCAACGTCCTGACTTTC.

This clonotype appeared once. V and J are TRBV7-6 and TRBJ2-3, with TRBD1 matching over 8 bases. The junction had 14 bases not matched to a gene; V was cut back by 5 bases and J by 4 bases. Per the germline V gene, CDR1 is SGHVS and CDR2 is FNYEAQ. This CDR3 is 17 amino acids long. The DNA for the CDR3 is TGTGCCAGCAGCCCCTGGACAGGGACGGATTTTGCAGATACGCAGTATTTT. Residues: CASSPWTGTDFADTQYF.

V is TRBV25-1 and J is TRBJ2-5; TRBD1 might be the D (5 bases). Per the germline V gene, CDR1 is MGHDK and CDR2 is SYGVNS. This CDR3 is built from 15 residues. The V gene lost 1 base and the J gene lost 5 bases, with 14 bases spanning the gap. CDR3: CASSEFQGAVETQYF. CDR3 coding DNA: TGTGCCAGCAGTGAATTTCAGGGTGCGGTGGAGACCCAGTACTTC. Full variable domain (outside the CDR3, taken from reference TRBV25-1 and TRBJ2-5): EADIYQTPRYLVIGTGKKITLECSQTMGHDKMYWYQQDPGMELHLIHYSYGVNSTEKGDLSSESTVSRIRTEHFPLTLESARPSHTSQYLCASSEFQGAVETQYFGPGTRLLVL.

CDR3 sequence (DNA): TGCGCCAGCAGCCCCAGTAGCAGGTTTCCCTACAATGAGCAGTTCTTC. Translation gives CASSPSSRFPYNEQFF. J is TRBJ2-1 and V is TRBV4-1; D remains unclear. This CDR3 comprises 16 residues. V lost 4 bases, J lost 2 bases, and 15 bases lay in between. Germline CDR1 and CDR2: MGHRA and YSYEKL.

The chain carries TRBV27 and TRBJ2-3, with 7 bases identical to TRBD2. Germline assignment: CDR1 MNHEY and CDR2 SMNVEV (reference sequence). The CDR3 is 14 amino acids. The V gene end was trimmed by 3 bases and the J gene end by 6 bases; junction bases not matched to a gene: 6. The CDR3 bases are TGTGCCAGCAGTTTCCGCTGGGGGGGGGATACGCAGTATTTT. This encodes CASSFRWGGDTQYF.

The chain's CDR3 is CASQSSYRSGAETQYF. The CDR3, as DNA: TGTGCCAGCCAGTCTAGTTATAGAAGCGGGGCGGAGACCCAGTACTTC. The V call is TRBV2, the J call TRBJ2-5; 7 bases align to TRBD2. V lost 8 bases and J lost 5; bases outside the gene matches: 17. The CDR3 is 16 residues long. Germline-derived CDR1 and CDR2 are SNHLY and FYNNEI.

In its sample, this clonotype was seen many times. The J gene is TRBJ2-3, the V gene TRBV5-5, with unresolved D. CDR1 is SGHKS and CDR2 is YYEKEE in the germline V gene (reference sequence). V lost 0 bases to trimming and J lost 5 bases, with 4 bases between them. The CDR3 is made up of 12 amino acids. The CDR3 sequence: CASSLEIDTQYF. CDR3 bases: TGTGCCAGCAGCTTGGAAATAGATACGCAGTATTTT.

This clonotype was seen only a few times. The CDR3 DNA reads TGTGCCAGCAGTGAATACAAGAGCCGGGGCTACGAGCAGTACTTC. Translating gives CASSEYKSRGYEQYF. The genes are TRBV25-1 and TRBJ2-7, with a tentative D call TRBD2 (5 bases). Trimming shortened V by 0 bases and J by 3 bases, and 12 bases separated the two germline ends. The germline V gene has CDR1 MGHDK and CDR2 SYGVNS. The CDR3 has 15 amino acids.

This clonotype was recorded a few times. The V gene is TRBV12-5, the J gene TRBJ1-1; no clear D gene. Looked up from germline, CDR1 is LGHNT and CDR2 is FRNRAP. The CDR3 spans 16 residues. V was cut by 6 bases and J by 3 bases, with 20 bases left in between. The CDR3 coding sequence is TGTGCTAGTGGCCGCACCCGGGAGTATGGTCACACTGAAGCTTTCTTT. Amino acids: CASGRTREYGHTEAFF.

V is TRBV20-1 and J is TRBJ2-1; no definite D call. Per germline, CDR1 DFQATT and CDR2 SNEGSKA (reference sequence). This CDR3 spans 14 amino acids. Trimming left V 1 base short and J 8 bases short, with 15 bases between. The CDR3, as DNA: TGCAGTGCTAGAGGCGAAAGGGTAGTGTATGAGCAGTTCTTC. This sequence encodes CSARGERVVYEQFF.

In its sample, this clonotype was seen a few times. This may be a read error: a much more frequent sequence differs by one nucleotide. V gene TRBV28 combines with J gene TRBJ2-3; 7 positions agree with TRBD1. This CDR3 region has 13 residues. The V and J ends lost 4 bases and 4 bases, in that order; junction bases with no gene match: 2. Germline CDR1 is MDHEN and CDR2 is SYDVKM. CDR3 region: CASSYRGSDTQYF. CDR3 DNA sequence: TGTGCCAGCAGTTACAGGGGCTCAGATACGCAGTATTTT.

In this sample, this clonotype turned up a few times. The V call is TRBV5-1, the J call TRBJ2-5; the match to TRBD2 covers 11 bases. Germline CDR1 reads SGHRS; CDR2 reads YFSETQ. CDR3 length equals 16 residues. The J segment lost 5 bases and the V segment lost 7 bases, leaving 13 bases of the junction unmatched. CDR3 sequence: CASAPPGASGGETQYF. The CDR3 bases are TGCGCCAGCGCCCCTCCAGGAGCTAGCGGGGGGGAGACCCAGTACTTC.

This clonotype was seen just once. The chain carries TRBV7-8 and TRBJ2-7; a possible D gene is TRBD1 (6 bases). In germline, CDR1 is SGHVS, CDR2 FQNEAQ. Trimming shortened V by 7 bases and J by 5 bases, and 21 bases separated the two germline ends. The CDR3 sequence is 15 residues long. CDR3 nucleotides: TGTGCCAGCATCCCTTACGTGGGGGCGCGCCACGAGCAGTACTTC. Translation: CASIPYVGARHEQYF.

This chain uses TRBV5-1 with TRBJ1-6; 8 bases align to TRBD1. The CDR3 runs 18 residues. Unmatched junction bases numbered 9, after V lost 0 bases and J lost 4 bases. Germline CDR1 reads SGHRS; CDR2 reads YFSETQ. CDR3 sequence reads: CASSLGSRGPAYNSPLHF. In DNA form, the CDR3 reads TGCGCCAGCAGCTTGGGCAGCAGGGGGCCGGCATATAATTCACCCCTCCACTTT. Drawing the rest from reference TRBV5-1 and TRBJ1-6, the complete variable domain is KAGVTQTPRYLIKTRGQQVTLSCSPISGHRSVSWYQQTPGQGLQFLFEYFSETQRNKGNFPGRFSGRQFSNSRSEMNVSTLELGDSALYLCASSLGSRGPAYNSPLHFGNGTRLTVT.

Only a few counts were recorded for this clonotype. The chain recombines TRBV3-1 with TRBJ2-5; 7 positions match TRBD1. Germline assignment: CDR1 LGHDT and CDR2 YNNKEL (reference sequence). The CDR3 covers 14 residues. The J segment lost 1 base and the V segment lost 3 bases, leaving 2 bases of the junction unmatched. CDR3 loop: CASSHRTGQETQYF. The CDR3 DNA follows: TGTGCCAGCAGCCACCGGACAGGCCAAGAGACCCAGTACTTC.

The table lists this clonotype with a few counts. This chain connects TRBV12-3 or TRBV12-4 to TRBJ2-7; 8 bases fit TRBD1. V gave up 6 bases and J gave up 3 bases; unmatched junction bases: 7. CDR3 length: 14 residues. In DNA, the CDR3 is TGTGCCAGCAGCAATGGACAGGGCGGCTACGAGCAGTACTTC. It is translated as CASSNGQGGYEQYF.

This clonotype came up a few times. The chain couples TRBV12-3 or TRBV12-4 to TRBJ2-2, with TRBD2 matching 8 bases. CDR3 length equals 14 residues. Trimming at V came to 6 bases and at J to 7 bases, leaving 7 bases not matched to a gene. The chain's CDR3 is CASSRGGSGGELFF. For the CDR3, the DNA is TGTGCCAGCAGCCGCGGGGGGTCGGGCGGGGAGCTGTTTTTT.

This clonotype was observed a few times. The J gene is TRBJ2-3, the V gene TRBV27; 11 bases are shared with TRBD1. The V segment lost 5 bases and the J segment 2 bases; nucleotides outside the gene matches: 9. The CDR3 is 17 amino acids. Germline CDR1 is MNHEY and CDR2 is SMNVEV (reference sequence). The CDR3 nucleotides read TGTGCCAGCAGTCCGTGGGACAGGGGGGGGGACACAGATACGCAGTATTTT. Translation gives CASSPWDRGGDTDTQYF.

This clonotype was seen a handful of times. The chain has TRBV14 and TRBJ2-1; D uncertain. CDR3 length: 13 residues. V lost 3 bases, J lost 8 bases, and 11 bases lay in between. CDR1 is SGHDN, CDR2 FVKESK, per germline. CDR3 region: CASSQLRPDEQFF. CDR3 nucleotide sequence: TGTGCCAGCAGCCAGCTAAGACCGGATGAGCAGTTCTTC.

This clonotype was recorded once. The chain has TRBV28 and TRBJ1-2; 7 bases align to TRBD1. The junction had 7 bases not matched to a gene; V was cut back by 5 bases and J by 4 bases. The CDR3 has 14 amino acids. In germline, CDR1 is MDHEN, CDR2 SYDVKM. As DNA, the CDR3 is TGTGCCAGCAGTCCAGGGGGGTCGGTCTATGGCTACACCTTC. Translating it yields CASSPGGSVYGYTF.

The CDR3 here is CASSSARTSGYNEQFF. The DNA of the CDR3 is TGTGCCAGCAGTTCAGCCCGGACTAGCGGCTACAATGAGCAGTTCTTC. The rearrangement joins TRBV12-3 or TRBV12-4 to TRBJ2-1, with 10 bases matching TRBD2. The length of the CDR3 is 16 residues. Losses at the gene ends were 4 bases for V and 3 bases for J; bases not matched to a gene: 6.

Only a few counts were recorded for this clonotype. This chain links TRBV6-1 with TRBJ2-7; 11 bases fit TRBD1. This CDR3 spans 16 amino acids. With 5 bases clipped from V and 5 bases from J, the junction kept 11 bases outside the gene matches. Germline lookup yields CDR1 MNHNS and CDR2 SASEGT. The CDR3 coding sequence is TGTGCCAGCAGTCGCTCAGGGGGACAGGGGGTCAACGAGCAGTACTTC. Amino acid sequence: CASSRSGGQGVNEQYF.

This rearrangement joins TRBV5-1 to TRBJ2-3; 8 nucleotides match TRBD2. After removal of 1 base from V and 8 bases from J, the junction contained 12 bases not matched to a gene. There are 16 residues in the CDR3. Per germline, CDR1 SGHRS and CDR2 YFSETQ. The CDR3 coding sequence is TGCGCCAGCAGCTTGATATCGGGACTAGTCGAAGGTACGCAGTATTTT. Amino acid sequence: CASSLISGLVEGTQYF.

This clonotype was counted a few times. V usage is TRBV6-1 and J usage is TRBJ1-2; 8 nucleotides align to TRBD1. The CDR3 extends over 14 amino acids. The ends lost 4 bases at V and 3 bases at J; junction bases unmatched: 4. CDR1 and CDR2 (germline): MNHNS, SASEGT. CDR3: CASSGRGLDYGYTF. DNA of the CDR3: TGTGCCAGCAGTGGCAGGGGGCTCGACTATGGCTACACCTTC.

DNA for the CDR3: TGTGCCAGCACCTGGACTAGCGGGGCACAAGAGACCCAGTACTTC. This encodes CASTWTSGAQETQYF. The J gene is TRBJ2-5, the V gene TRBV6-1; 12 bases are shared with TRBD2. The junction had 5 bases not matched to a gene; V was cut back by 7 bases and J by 2 bases. CDR1 is MNHNS, CDR2 SASEGT, per germline. The CDR3 has 15 residues.

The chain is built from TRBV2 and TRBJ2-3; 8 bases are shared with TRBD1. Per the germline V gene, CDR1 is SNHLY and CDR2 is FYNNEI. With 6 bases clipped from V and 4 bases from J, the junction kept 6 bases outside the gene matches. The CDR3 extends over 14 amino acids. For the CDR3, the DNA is TGTGCCAGCAGCACCCAGGGGGCCCCAGATACGCAGTATTTT. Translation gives CASSTQGAPDTQYF.